These T cell receptor beta chains were read from a single sample in a study of shared clonotypes between healthy human individuals. TCRdb's table, derived via immunoSEQ multiplex PCR, lists solely in-frame clones and lacks some. Altogether more than 850,000 clones are present, around 78% being singletons, with the ten largest covering 0.4% to 0.55%. Sequencing was carried out using memory CD4+ T cells from PBMCs. Source of these receptors: a man between 18 and 29 years old in good health. Some clones in this sample may be carry-over from other donors' samples. Both conserved end residues are part of each CDR3. Some rows mark clone size as missing; the rest say once, few, many or name a class of expanded clone.

TRBJ2-5 . TRBV4-2 CASSQSGLAGRQETQYF
TRBJ2-1 . TRBV11-3 CASSPSGRISYNEQFF
TRBJ1-1 many TRBV28 CASRRRDSGRWSTEAFF
TRBJ1-4 . TRBV4-1 CASRPLPGQNNEKLFF
TRBJ1-4 . TRBV5-4 CASRGDGYEKLFF
TRBJ2-1 . TRBV28 CANTDPYNEQFF
TRBJ1-1 . TRBV7-3 CASSLQVNTEAFF
TRBJ1-3 . TRBV7-3 CASSDSSSGNTIYF
TRBJ2-1 . TRBV7-3 CASSLSRDNEQFF
TRBJ2-1 . TRBV18 CASSPRLAEAGNEQFF
TRBJ2-7 . TRBV10-1 CASSWTDRGLAGGKSSYEQYF
TRBJ2-1 . TRBV5-1 CASSLPVAGGPYEQFF
TRBJ2-3 . TRBV5-4 CASSFEGLSTDTQYF
TRBJ2-1 . TRBV7-9 CASSFRGVDEQFF
TRBJ1-2 . TRBV30 CAWSVRRGQGLGYTF
TRBJ2-1 . TRBV5-1 CASSLVTSGRWNEQFF
TRBJ2-6 . TRBV6-5 CASRGAGANVLTF
TRBJ1-1 . TRBV18 CASSPYGANTEAFF
TRBJ2-6 . TRBV12-2 CASRSGWRLATSGANVLTF
TRBJ1-4 . TRBV5-1 CASSRRQGPNEKLFF
TRBJ2-7 . TRBV7-2 CASDWAGGPNYEQYF
TRBJ2-5 . TRBV5-8 CASSFQREVVQETQYF
TRBJ2-7 . TRBV28 CASSIRIYEQYF
TRBJ1-1 . TRBV15 CATSRGVRTEAFF
TRBJ1-5 . TRBV10-3 CAISPQENQPQHF
TRBJ2-7 few TRBV6-6 CASTGGYEQYF
TRBJ2-7 . TRBV6-1 CASRPTVSYEQYF
TRBJ1-4 . TRBV30 CAWSVLRTSAGEKLFF
TRBJ2-5 . TRBV7-8 CASGYGTQYF
TRBJ1-3 . TRBV7-9 CASSLNPWATSGNTIYF
TRBJ1-2 . TRBV10-3 CAISAQNYGYTF
TRBJ1-2 . TRBV15 CATSARDTEWSYGYTF
TRBJ2-5 . TRBV11-2 CASSPSDQETQYF
TRBJ1-5 . TRBV2 CASSDLAQPQHF
TRBJ2-1 once TRBV7-8 CASSFPEQFF
TRBJ1-5 . TRBV30 CAWSVLDNQPQHF
TRBJ2-3 . TRBV27 CASSLRQGEDQRTDTQYF